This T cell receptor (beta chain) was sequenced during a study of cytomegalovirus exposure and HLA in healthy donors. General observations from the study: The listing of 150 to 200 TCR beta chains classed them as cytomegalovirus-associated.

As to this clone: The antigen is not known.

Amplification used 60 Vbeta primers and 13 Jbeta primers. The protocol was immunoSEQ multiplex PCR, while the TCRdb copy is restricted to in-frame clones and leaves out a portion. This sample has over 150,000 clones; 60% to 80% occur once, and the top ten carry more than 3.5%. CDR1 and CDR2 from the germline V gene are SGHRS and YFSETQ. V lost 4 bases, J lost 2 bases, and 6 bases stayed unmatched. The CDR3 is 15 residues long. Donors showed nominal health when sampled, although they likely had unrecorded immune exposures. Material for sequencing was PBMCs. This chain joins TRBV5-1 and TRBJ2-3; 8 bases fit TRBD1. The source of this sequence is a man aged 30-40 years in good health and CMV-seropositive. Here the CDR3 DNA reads TGCGCCAGCAGCCTCCCGGGACAGGCCACAGATACGCAGTATTTT. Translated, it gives CASSLPGQATDTQYF. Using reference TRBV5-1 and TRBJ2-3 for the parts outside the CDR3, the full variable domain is KAGVTQTPRYLIKTRGQQVTLSCSPISGHRSVSWYQQTPGQGLQFLFEYFSETQRNKGNFPGRFSGRQFSNSRSEMNVSTLELGDSALYLCASSLPGQATDTQYFGPGTRLTVL.